Listed below are T cell receptor beta chains from one sample, sequenced in a study of T-cell reconstitution after alpha-beta-depleted transplantation in children. Via MiXCR, TCRdb re-called the PCR reads, giving one row per CDR3 protein. The data contain a few hundred thousand distinct CDR3 sequences, 10% of them singletons. This specimen was PBMCs from the stem cell graft donor, taken from the stem cell graft. Every receptor here comes from a human donor who donated a stem cell graft to a child with acute lymphoblastic leukemia. Each CDR3 is given without its conserved first and last residue.

J: TRBJ2-4; V: TRBV5-1; CDR3: ASAGAKNIQY
J: TRBJ2-1; V: TRBV2; CDR3: ASNPGLNEQF
J: TRBJ2-2; V: TRBV6-1; CDR3: ASSPRQGGLAPGELF
J: TRBJ2-1; V: TRBV27; CDR3: ASSFGLAGGGEQF
J: TRBJ1-2; V: TRBV15; CDR3: ATSRDPQGDYGYT
J: TRBJ2-7; V: TRBV7-3; CDR3: ASSPGHVLAGDEQY
J: TRBJ2-2; V: TRBV2; CDR3: ASSEVGNTGELF
J: TRBJ1-4; V: TRBV7-2; CDR3: ASSSLAAGVTNEKLF
J: TRBJ2-2; V: TRBV5-1; CDR3: ASSSITGGNTGELF
J: TRBJ2-2; V: TRBV21-1; CDR3: ASSTTEEPSGRPGNTGELF
J: TRBJ2-7; V: TRBV4-1; CDR3: ASSHGEGVSSYEQY
J: TRBJ1-4; V: TRBV5-1; CDR3: ASSEGRNRGEKLF
J: TRBJ1-5; V: TRBV6-4; CDR3: ASSGCVRENQPHH
J: TRBJ1-2; V: TRBV28; CDR3: ASSQGIRKNGYT
J: TRBJ2-7; V: TRBV6-2/TRBV6-3; CDR3: ASSSNNNYEQY
J: TRBJ2-3; V: TRBV6-1; CDR3: ASSEAGWTDTQY
J: TRBJ2-7; V: TRBV20-1; CDR3: SARDRWRYEQY
J: TRBJ2-7; V: TRBV4-1; CDR3: ASSQTTGQGSYEQY
J: TRBJ2-5; V: TRBV11-2; CDR3: ASSPREGSDQETQY
J: TRBJ2-1; V: TRBV20-1; CDR3: SARGPVEGGVLAGVHNEQF
J: TRBJ2-1; V: TRBV30; CDR3: AWTIRDRGYNEQF
J: TRBJ2-3; V: TRBV5-6; CDR3: ASSFSGGVTDTQY
J: TRBJ2-7; V: TRBV7-2; CDR3: ASSPRPRDNEQY